This T cell receptor (beta chain) was captured in a study of blood T cell repertoires in COVID-19. Study details: Some COVID-19 samples were acute and others convalescent; all came from the United States, Italy and Spain. Nucleic acid was either cDNA or gDNA, and it came from T cells, B-cell-depleted T cells, or PBMCs.

The length of the CDR3 is 15 residues. Germline CDR1 reads LNHDA; CDR2 reads SQIVND (reference sequence). Trimming at V came to 5 bases and at J to 4 bases, leaving 5 bases not matched to a gene. Cohort 3 recovery required two negative PCRs, clearance, or symptom resolution. Original processing notes: Nucleated cell counts were estimated from reference gene primer amplification. The repertoire was sequenced with immunoSEQ multiplex PCR; TCRdb's copy has only in-frame clones and lacks some. The DNA was the basis for D and trimming; V, J and clone size are from that table. The sample consists of 110,000 to 150,000 clones, 86% of them appearing once.

Sequencing was carried out using PBMCs or T cells enriched from blood (not recorded which). V usage is TRBV19 and J usage is TRBJ2-5; the match to TRBD2 covers 12 bases. This TCR was sampled from a man between 50 and 59 years old who had recovered from COVID-19. In DNA form, the CDR3 reads TGTGCCAGTAGTTCTCTAGCGGGAGGGCCAGAGACCCAGTACTTC. Translation gives CASSSLAGGPETQYF. Together with reference TRBV19 and TRBJ2-5, the CDR3 gives the full variable domain: DGGITQSPKYLFRKEGQNVTLSCEQNLNHDAMYWYRQDPGQGLRLIYYSQIVNDFQKGDIAEGYSVSREKKESFPLTVTSAQKNPTAFYLCASSSLAGGPETQYFGPGTRLLVL.